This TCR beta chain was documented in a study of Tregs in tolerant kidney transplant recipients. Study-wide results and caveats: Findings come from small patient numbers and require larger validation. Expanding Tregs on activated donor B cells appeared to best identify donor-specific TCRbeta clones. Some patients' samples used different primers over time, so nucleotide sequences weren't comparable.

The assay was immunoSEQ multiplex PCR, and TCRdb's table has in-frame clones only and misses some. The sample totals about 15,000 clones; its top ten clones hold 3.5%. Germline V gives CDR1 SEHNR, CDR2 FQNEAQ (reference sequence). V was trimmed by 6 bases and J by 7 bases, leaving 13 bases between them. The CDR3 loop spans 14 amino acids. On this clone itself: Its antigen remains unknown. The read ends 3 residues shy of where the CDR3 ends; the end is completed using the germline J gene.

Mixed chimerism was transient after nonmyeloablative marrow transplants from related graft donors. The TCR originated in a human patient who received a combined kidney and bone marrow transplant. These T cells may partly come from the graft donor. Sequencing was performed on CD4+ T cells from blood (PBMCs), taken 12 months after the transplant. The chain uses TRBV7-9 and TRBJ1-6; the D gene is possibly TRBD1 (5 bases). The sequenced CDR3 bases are TGTGCCAGCAGTTCCACGACAGAGAATTCACCC. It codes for CASSSTTENSP. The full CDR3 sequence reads CASSSTTENSPLHF.